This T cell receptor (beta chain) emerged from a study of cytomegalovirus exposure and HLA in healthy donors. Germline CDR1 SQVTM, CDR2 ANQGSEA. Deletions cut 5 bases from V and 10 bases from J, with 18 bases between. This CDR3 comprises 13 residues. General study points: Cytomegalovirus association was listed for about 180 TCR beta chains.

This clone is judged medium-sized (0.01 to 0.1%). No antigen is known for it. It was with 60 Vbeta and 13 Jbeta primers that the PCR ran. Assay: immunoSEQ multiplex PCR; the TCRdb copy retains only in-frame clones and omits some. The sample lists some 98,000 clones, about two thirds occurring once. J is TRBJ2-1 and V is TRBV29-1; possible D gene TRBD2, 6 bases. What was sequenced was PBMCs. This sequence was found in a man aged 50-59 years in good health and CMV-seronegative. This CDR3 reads CSVLGSFAKEQFF. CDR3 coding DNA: TGCAGCGTTCTCGGGAGCTTCGCCAAGGAGCAGTTCTTC.